A selection of T cell receptor beta chains follows, all from one sample in a study of shared clonotypes between healthy human individuals. Assay: immunoSEQ multiplex PCR; the TCRdb copy retains only in-frame clones and omits some. The sample carries about 600,000 clones, around 80% recorded once. Sample: PBMCs. These receptors were obtained from a woman between 35 and 50 years old in good health. Some clones in this sample may be carry-over from other donors' samples. Each CDR3 is given with its conserved first and last residue. Each record gives: V gene, clone size, J gene, D gene, CDR3 DNA, CDR3 protein. A D gene is named only where the DNA matches it firmly. Size is stated for part of the rows, as once, few or many counts, or as a class when the clone is expanded.

v_call: TRBV7-2
clone_size: -
j_call: TRBJ2-3
d_call: -
cdr3_nt: TGTGCCAGCAGCTTACAGGGTCTGAGCACAGATACGCAGTATTTT
cdr3_aa: CASSLQGLSTDTQYF

v_call: TRBV6-1
clone_size: -
j_call: TRBJ1-2
d_call: TRBD1
cdr3_nt: TGTGCCAGCCTACTGGACAGGGGCCCGAGCTACACCTTC
cdr3_aa: CASLLDRGPSYTF

v_call: TRBV30
clone_size: few
j_call: TRBJ2-2
d_call: -
cdr3_nt: TGTGCCTGGACAGAAAACACCGGGGAGCTGTTTTTT
cdr3_aa: CAWTENTGELFF

v_call: TRBV28
clone_size: -
j_call: TRBJ1-4
d_call: -
cdr3_nt: TGTGCCGCGGGAAGAGGGGAAAAACTGTTTTTT
cdr3_aa: CAAGRGEKLFF

v_call: TRBV19
clone_size: -
j_call: TRBJ2-7
d_call: -
cdr3_nt: TGTGCCAGTAGTGTCCCGGGGCTCAGGCACGAGCAGTACTTC
cdr3_aa: CASSVPGLRHEQYF

v_call: TRBV29-1
clone_size: -
j_call: TRBJ2-2
d_call: -
cdr3_nt: TGCAGCGTTCGGGGCGACGGGGAGCTGTTTTTT
cdr3_aa: CSVRGDGELFF

v_call: TRBV14
clone_size: -
j_call: TRBJ2-2
d_call: -
cdr3_nt: TGTGCCAGCAGCCCCAGGGTGGGGATTCCCGGGGAGCTGTTTTTT
cdr3_aa: CASSPRVGIPGELFF

v_call: TRBV14
clone_size: -
j_call: TRBJ1-5
d_call: -
cdr3_nt: TGTGCCAGCAGCCGCGACAGCAATCAGCCCCAGCATTTT
cdr3_aa: CASSRDSNQPQHF

v_call: TRBV28
clone_size: -
j_call: TRBJ1-5
d_call: -
cdr3_nt: TGTGCCATCTCCGGGCAGGGCCCCCAGCCCCAGCATTTT
cdr3_aa: CAISGQGPQPQHF

v_call: TRBV15
clone_size: -
j_call: TRBJ1-1
d_call: -
cdr3_nt: TGTGCCACCAGCAGAGTGGGACAGAACACTGAAGCTTTCTTT
cdr3_aa: CATSRVGQNTEAFF

v_call: TRBV5-5
clone_size: -
j_call: TRBJ2-7
d_call: -
cdr3_nt: TGTGCCAGCAGCTTGGTGGTCTGGGGATACGAGCAGTACTTC
cdr3_aa: CASSLVVWGYEQYF

v_call: TRBV7-2
clone_size: many
j_call: TRBJ2-7
d_call: -
cdr3_nt: TGTGCCAGCAGCTTAGTCCAGGCCAGCTCCTACGAGCAGTACTTC
cdr3_aa: CASSLVQASSYEQYF

v_call: TRBV30
clone_size: -
j_call: TRBJ2-1
d_call: -
cdr3_nt: TGTGCCCGGGACAGGGCCGGACTAGCGGTGGGCGATGAGCAGTTCTTC
cdr3_aa: CARDRAGLAVGDEQFF

v_call: TRBV18
clone_size: few
j_call: TRBJ2-7
d_call: TRBD1
cdr3_nt: TGTGCCAGCTCATCTCGACCGACAGGGATCACCTACGAGCAGTACTTC
cdr3_aa: CASSSRPTGITYEQYF

v_call: TRBV29-1
clone_size: -
j_call: TRBJ2-7
d_call: TRBD2
cdr3_nt: TGCAGCGTTACCCGCTGGGGGGGTTCCGAGCAGTACTTC
cdr3_aa: CSVTRWGGSEQYF

v_call: TRBV7-9
clone_size: once
j_call: TRBJ1-4
d_call: TRBD1
cdr3_nt: TGTGCCAGCAGCTCCGGACAGGGAGAGGAAAAACTGTTTTTT
cdr3_aa: CASSSGQGEEKLFF

v_call: TRBV5-1
clone_size: few
j_call: TRBJ2-1
d_call: TRBD2
cdr3_nt: TGCGCCAGCAGCTCCTCTACGCTAGCGGGAGGCATGAATGAGCAGTTCTTC
cdr3_aa: CASSSSTLAGGMNEQFF

v_call: TRBV18
clone_size: -
j_call: TRBJ2-7
d_call: TRBD1
cdr3_nt: TGTGCCAGCTCAGTATTAGGGACAGGGATCTACGAGCAGTACTTC
cdr3_aa: CASSVLGTGIYEQYF

v_call: TRBV5-4
clone_size: -
j_call: TRBJ2-1
d_call: -
cdr3_nt: TGTGCCAGTCAGGGGCTTTCCTACAATGAGCAGTTCTTC
cdr3_aa: CASQGLSYNEQFF

v_call: TRBV9
clone_size: -
j_call: TRBJ2-2
d_call: -
cdr3_nt: TGTGCCAGCAGCGGGAGAGGCACCGGGGAGCTGTTTTTT
cdr3_aa: CASSGRGTGELFF

v_call: TRBV6-4
clone_size: -
j_call: TRBJ1-1
d_call: -
cdr3_nt: TGTGCCAGCAGGCCGGGACCGGATTTCACTGAAGCTTTCTTT
cdr3_aa: CASRPGPDFTEAFF

v_call: TRBV28
clone_size: -
j_call: TRBJ2-7
d_call: -
cdr3_nt: TGTGCCAGCAGTCGACCGCGGGAGCAGTACTTC
cdr3_aa: CASSRPREQYF

v_call: TRBV4-3
clone_size: -
j_call: TRBJ2-7
d_call: -
cdr3_nt: TGCGCCAGCAGCCTTCGGCTCTACAGTTCCTACGAGCAGTACTTC
cdr3_aa: CASSLRLYSSYEQYF

v_call: TRBV4-1
clone_size: -
j_call: TRBJ1-4
d_call: -
cdr3_nt: TGCGCCAGCAGCCAAGAACCAACGGGTGTGGGGGGAGGGAATGAAAAACTGTTTTTT
cdr3_aa: CASSQEPTGVGGGNEKLFF

v_call: TRBV7-9
clone_size: -
j_call: TRBJ2-2
d_call: TRBD2
cdr3_nt: TGTGCCAGCAGCTTAACTAGCGGGCCCGGGGAGCTGTTTTTT
cdr3_aa: CASSLTSGPGELFF

v_call: TRBV19
clone_size: -
j_call: TRBJ1-1
d_call: TRBD1
cdr3_nt: TGTGCCAGTAGTATCCGGGACAGGGGACCCATGAACACTGAAGCTTTCTTT
cdr3_aa: CASSIRDRGPMNTEAFF

v_call: TRBV9
clone_size: -
j_call: TRBJ2-1
d_call: -
cdr3_nt: TGTGCCAGCAGCGTAGAAAGCGCTTACAATGAGCAGTTCTTC
cdr3_aa: CASSVESAYNEQFF

v_call: TRBV29-1
clone_size: -
j_call: TRBJ2-5
d_call: TRBD2
cdr3_nt: TGCAGCGCGGCACTAGCGGAACAAGAGACCCAGTACTTC
cdr3_aa: CSAALAEQETQYF

v_call: TRBV18
clone_size: once
j_call: TRBJ2-1
d_call: -
cdr3_nt: TGTGCCAGCTCACCACCGAGGTTCAGTGGGGCGGACAATGAGCAGTTCTTC
cdr3_aa: CASSPPRFSGADNEQFF

v_call: TRBV6-4
clone_size: -
j_call: TRBJ1-4
d_call: -
cdr3_nt: TGTGCCAGCAGACGGAGCGATTCTAATGAAAAACTGTTTTTT
cdr3_aa: CASRRSDSNEKLFF

v_call: TRBV28
clone_size: -
j_call: TRBJ2-1
d_call: -
cdr3_nt: TGTGCCAGCAGACCAACGGGGCTCAGTTACAATGAGCAGTTCTTC
cdr3_aa: CASRPTGLSYNEQFF

v_call: TRBV29-1
clone_size: -
j_call: TRBJ2-7
d_call: -
cdr3_nt: TGCAGCGTTGAAGGCGGAGGACAGTTTGGAGGCGAGCAGTACTTC
cdr3_aa: CSVEGGGQFGGEQYF

v_call: TRBV6-1
clone_size: -
j_call: TRBJ2-7
d_call: -
cdr3_nt: TGTGCCAGCAGTGAAGAGTCGGGGATTCGGCAGTACTTC
cdr3_aa: CASSEESGIRQYF

v_call: TRBV11-2
clone_size: few
j_call: TRBJ2-1
d_call: TRBD2
cdr3_nt: TGTGCCAGCAGCTTAGAAGCTAGCGGGAGGGCCGGGGAGCAGTTCTTC
cdr3_aa: CASSLEASGRAGEQFF

v_call: TRBV11-2
clone_size: -
j_call: TRBJ1-2
d_call: -
cdr3_nt: TGTGCCAGCAGCACGCCGGGACTGCGGAGCTTTAACTATGGCTACACCTTC
cdr3_aa: CASSTPGLRSFNYGYTF

v_call: TRBV2
clone_size: -
j_call: TRBJ2-7
d_call: -
cdr3_nt: TGTGCCAGCAGTGATAGGCGGGTCTACGAGCAGTACTTC
cdr3_aa: CASSDRRVYEQYF

v_call: TRBV27
clone_size: -
j_call: TRBJ2-3
d_call: TRBD2
cdr3_nt: TGTGCCAGCAGTTACGGCGGGAGGGACACAGATACGCAGTATTTT
cdr3_aa: CASSYGGRDTDTQYF

v_call: TRBV11-3
clone_size: few
j_call: TRBJ2-2
d_call: -
cdr3_nt: TGTGCCAGCAGCCGTGAGCGAGACACCGGGGAGCTGTTTTTT
cdr3_aa: CASSRERDTGELFF

v_call: TRBV27
clone_size: few
j_call: TRBJ2-7
d_call: -
cdr3_nt: TGTGCCAGCAGCCCCGGGAAGACCTACGAGCAGTACTTC
cdr3_aa: CASSPGKTYEQYF

v_call: TRBV30
clone_size: -
j_call: TRBJ1-1
d_call: TRBD1
cdr3_nt: TGTGCCATACAGGGGGGAACTGAAGCTTTCTTT
cdr3_aa: CAIQGGTEAFF

v_call: TRBV30
clone_size: -
j_call: TRBJ2-7
d_call: -
cdr3_nt: TGTGCCTGGAGTTCTTCGGAGGGGCTCGAGCAGTACTTC
cdr3_aa: CAWSSSEGLEQYF

v_call: TRBV6-4
clone_size: -
j_call: TRBJ2-7
d_call: -
cdr3_nt: TGTGCCAGCAGCCGACAGCGCACAGCCTACGAGCAGTACTTC
cdr3_aa: CASSRQRTAYEQYF

v_call: TRBV7-3
clone_size: -
j_call: TRBJ2-3
d_call: TRBD1
cdr3_nt: TGTGCCAGCGGGGGACAGGGAGGGGCTACGCAGTATTTT
cdr3_aa: CASGGQGGATQYF

v_call: TRBV13
clone_size: many
j_call: TRBJ2-7
d_call: TRBD2
cdr3_nt: TGTGCCAGCAGCTTAGGAGCGAGCGGGGGAACCTACGAGCAGTACTTC
cdr3_aa: CASSLGASGGTYEQYF

v_call: TRBV2
clone_size: many
j_call: TRBJ1-2
d_call: TRBD1
cdr3_nt: TGTGCCAGCAGCGGGCAGGGGGCAGGTGGCTACACCTTC
cdr3_aa: CASSGQGAGGYTF

v_call: TRBV5-3
clone_size: -
j_call: TRBJ1-5
d_call: -
cdr3_nt: TGTGCCAGAATCGGGAGCGCAGGGAGCAATCAGCCCCAGCATTTT
cdr3_aa: CARIGSAGSNQPQHF

v_call: TRBV7-2
clone_size: -
j_call: TRBJ1-4
d_call: TRBD1
cdr3_nt: TGTGCCAGCAGCTTAGGACCCGGGACAGGGGGCGAAAAACTGTTTTTT
cdr3_aa: CASSLGPGTGGEKLFF

v_call: TRBV28
clone_size: once
j_call: TRBJ2-3
d_call: -
cdr3_nt: TGTGCCAGCAGCCCCTGGGGAAGGACGGATACGCAGTATTTT
cdr3_aa: CASSPWGRTDTQYF

v_call: TRBV6-5
clone_size: -
j_call: TRBJ1-1
d_call: -
cdr3_nt: TGTGCCAGCAGTTACTCTGGCCGCTACACTGAAGCTTTCTTT
cdr3_aa: CASSYSGRYTEAFF

v_call: TRBV5-1
clone_size: -
j_call: TRBJ2-2
d_call: TRBD2
cdr3_nt: TGCGCCAGCAGCAAGGGACTAGCGGGCGGCACCGGGGAGCTGTTTTTT
cdr3_aa: CASSKGLAGGTGELFF

v_call: TRBV29-1
clone_size: once
j_call: TRBJ1-1
d_call: TRBD1
cdr3_nt: TGCAGCGTCCGGACAGGCGGAGACACTGAAGCTTTCTTT
cdr3_aa: CSVRTGGDTEAFF

v_call: TRBV9
clone_size: -
j_call: TRBJ2-3
d_call: TRBD1
cdr3_nt: TGTGCCAGCAGCGCCAGCCCGACAGGGGTTGATGGGCAGTATTTT
cdr3_aa: CASSASPTGVDGQYF

v_call: TRBV4-3
clone_size: -
j_call: TRBJ2-7
d_call: TRBD2
cdr3_nt: TGCGCCAGCAGCCAACAAGCGGGGTCCTACGAGCAGTACTTC
cdr3_aa: CASSQQAGSYEQYF

v_call: TRBV19
clone_size: once
j_call: TRBJ2-3
d_call: TRBD2
cdr3_nt: TGTGCCAGTAGTATTCCGGGGGGGCAGCCAGTGGATACGCAGTATTTT
cdr3_aa: CASSIPGGQPVDTQYF

v_call: TRBV30
clone_size: -
j_call: TRBJ1-5
d_call: TRBD1
cdr3_nt: TGTGCCTGGAGCGCCAGGGGGGGGAGCAATCAGCCCCAGCATTTT
cdr3_aa: CAWSARGGSNQPQHF

v_call: TRBV5-1
clone_size: once
j_call: TRBJ1-2
d_call: -
cdr3_nt: TGCGCCAGCAGCTTTAGCGGAACTAACTATGGCTACACCTTC
cdr3_aa: CASSFSGTNYGYTF

v_call: TRBV10-3
clone_size: -
j_call: TRBJ2-7
d_call: -
cdr3_nt: TGTGCCACCCCCCGGGACACCTCCTCCTACGAGCAGTACTTC
cdr3_aa: CATPRDTSSYEQYF